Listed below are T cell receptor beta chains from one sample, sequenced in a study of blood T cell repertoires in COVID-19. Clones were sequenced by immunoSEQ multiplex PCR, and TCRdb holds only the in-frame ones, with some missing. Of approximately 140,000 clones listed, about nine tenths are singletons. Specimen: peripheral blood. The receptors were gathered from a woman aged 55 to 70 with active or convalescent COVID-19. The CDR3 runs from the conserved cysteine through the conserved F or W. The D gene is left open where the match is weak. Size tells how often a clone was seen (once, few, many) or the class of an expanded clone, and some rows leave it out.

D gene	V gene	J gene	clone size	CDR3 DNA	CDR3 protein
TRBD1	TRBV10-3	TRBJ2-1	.	TGTGCCATCAGTCCCGGGACAGGGGGCATCAATGAGCAGTTCTTC	CAISPGTGGINEQFF
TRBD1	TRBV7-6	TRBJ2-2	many	TGTGCCAGCAGCCGTGCCGGACAGGGTTATATTTCCGGGGAGCTGTTTTTT	CASSRAGQGYISGELFF
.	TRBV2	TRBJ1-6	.	TGTGCCAGCAGTGAACGAGAAGATTCACCCCTCCACTTT	CASSEREDSPLHF
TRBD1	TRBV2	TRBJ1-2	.	TGTGCCAGCAGTGAATATAGGCAGGGGGCGAATGGCTACACCTTC	CASSEYRQGANGYTF
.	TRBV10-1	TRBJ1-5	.	TGCGCCAGCAGTAGGGGGACCGGTCAGCCCCAGCATTTT	CASSRGTGQPQHF
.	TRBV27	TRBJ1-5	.	TGTGCCAGCAGTTTCCTGAGAGGGAAGAATCAGCCCCAGCATTTT	CASSFLRGKNQPQHF
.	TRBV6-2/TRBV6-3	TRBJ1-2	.	TGTGCCAGCAGTTCCGCGGGGGGTGGCTACACCTTC	CASSSAGGGYTF
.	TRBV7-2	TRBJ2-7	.	TGTGCCAGCAGCTTAGCCGGTTCGGGGATCTACGAGCAGTACTTC	CASSLAGSGIYEQYF
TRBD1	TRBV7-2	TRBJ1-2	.	TGTGCCAGCAGCTCTACCGGGACAGGGGCAATCTATGGCTACACCTTC	CASSSTGTGAIYGYTF
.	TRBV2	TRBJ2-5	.	TGTGCCAGCAGTGCTGGCACGAAAGAGACCCAGTACTTC	CASSAGTKETQYF
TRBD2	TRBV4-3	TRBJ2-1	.	TGCGCCAGCAGCCAAGGGTCGGGGGGAACAAAATACAATGAGCAGTTCTTC	CASSQGSGGTKYNEQFF
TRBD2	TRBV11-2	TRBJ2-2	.	TGTGCCAGCAGCGGGACTAGCGGGGGAACGAACACCGGGGAGCTGTTTTTT	CASSGTSGGTNTGELFF
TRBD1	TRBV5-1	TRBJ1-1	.	TGCGCCAGCAGCTTGGGGGACAGTTACCCTCGGACTGAAGCTTTCTTT	CASSLGDSYPRTEAFF
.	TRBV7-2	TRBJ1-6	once	TGTGCCAGCAGCTTAACCGGGAGCTCCTATAATTCACCCCTCCACTTT	CASSLTGSSYNSPLHF
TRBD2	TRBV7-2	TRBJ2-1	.	TGTGCCAGCAGCAGGGGACTAGCGGGGGTATCGAGTGAGCAGTTCTTC	CASSRGLAGVSSEQFF
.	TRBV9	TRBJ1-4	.	TGTGCCAGCAGCGCAGGTCTCGTGATTGAAAAACTGTTTTTT	CASSAGLVIEKLFF
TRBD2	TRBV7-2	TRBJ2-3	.	TGTGCCAGCAGCTTAGCGCTTACGGGGGGGCCCCGCACAGATACGCAGTATTTT	CASSLALTGGPRTDTQYF
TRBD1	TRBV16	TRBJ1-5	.	TGTGCCAGCAGCCAACTCGACAGGGACGGTCAGCCCCAGCATTTT	CASSQLDRDGQPQHF
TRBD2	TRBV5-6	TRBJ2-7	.	TGTGCCAGCAGCTTCATCCTAGCGGGCGACGAGCAGTACTTC	CASSFILAGDEQYF
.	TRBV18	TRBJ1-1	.	TGTGCCAGCTCACCCAACGGGGATACTGAAGCTTTCTTT	CASSPNGDTEAFF
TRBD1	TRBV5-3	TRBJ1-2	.	TGTGCCAGAAGCTTGGTACAGGGGGCGGTAGGTAACTATGGCTACACCTTC	CARSLVQGAVGNYGYTF
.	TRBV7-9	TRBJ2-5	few	TGTGCCAGCAGCTTAGTGAGTCTGAGGGGGGAGACCCAGTACTTC	CASSLVSLRGETQYF
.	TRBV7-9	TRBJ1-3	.	TGTGCCAGCAGCTTGGTACAGGGTGGAAGAAACACCATATATTTT	CASSLVQGGRNTIYF
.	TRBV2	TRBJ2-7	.	TGTGCCAGCAGTGGGGCCCGCGAGCAGTACTTC	CASSGAREQYF
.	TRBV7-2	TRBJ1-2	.	TGTGCCAGCAGCTTATCGGTCGCCTATGGCTACACCTTC	CASSLSVAYGYTF
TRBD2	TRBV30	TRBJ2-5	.	TGTGCCTGCCCCAAGACTAGCGGGGGGAAAGAGACCCAGTACTTC	CACPKTSGGKETQYF
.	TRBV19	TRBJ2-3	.	TGTGCCAGTAGTACCGCTCGCGAGGGAGGCAGCACAGATACGCAGTATTTT	CASSTAREGGSTDTQYF
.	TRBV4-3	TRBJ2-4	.	TGCGCCAGCAGCCAAGACGGCGGGGGCGGGGGCTCCAAAAACATTCAGTACTTC	CASSQDGGGGGSKNIQYF
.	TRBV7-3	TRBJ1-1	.	TGTGCCAGCAGCTCGGGACAGAACACTGAAGCTTTCTTT	CASSSGQNTEAFF
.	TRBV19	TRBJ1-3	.	TGTGCCAGTTCAGTCAGCTCTGGAAACACCATATATTTT	CASSVSSGNTIYF
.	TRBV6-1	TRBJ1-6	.	TGTGCCAGCAGTGAAGTCCGCAACTACTACTCTTCACCCCTCCACTTT	CASSEVRNYYSSPLHF
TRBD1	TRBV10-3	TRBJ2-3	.	TGTGCCAGAAATTATGACAGGGACCGCACAGATACGCAGTATTTT	CARNYDRDRTDTQYF
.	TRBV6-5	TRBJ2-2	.	TGTGCCAGCAGTTACGACTTCGTCTTCACCGGGGAGCTGTTTTTT	CASSYDFVFTGELFF
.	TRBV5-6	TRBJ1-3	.	TGTGCCAGCAGCTTATCCGGGGGGATACCTGGAAACACCATATATTTT	CASSLSGGIPGNTIYF
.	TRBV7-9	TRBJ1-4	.	TGTGCCAGCAGCGCCACCCTAAGTGAAAAACTGTTTTTT	CASSATLSEKLFF
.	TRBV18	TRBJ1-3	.	TGTGCCAGCTCACCACCGGGCAGCTTCTCTGGAAACACCATATATTTT	CASSPPGSFSGNTIYF
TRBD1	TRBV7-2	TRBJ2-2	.	TGTGCCAGCAGCGTCTCCTACGACAGGGCCAGGGCCGGGGAGCTGTTTTTT	CASSVSYDRARAGELFF
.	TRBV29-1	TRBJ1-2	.	TGCAGCGTTGGGACAGCTAATAACTATGGCTACACCTTC	CSVGTANNYGYTF
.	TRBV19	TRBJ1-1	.	TGTGCCAGTAGTATATCGGGGAAGGCCACTGAAGCTTTCTTT	CASSISGKATEAFF
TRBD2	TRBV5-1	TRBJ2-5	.	TGCGCCAGCAAGACTAGCGCCCAAGAGACCCAGTACTTC	CASKTSAQETQYF
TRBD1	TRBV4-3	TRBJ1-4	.	TGCGCCAGCAGCCAAGATGGGACAGGGAGTGAAAAACTGTTTTTT	CASSQDGTGSEKLFF
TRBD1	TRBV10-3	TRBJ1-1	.	TGTGCCATCACCCAGGACAGGGAGGGGACTGAAGCTTTCTTT	CAITQDREGTEAFF
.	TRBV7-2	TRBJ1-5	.	TGTGCCAGCAGCTTAGACGAGAATCAGCCCCAGCATTTT	CASSLDENQPQHF
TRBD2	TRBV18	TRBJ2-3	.	TGTGCCAGCTCGCCCCGTAGTAGCGGGGGGGCAGATACGCAGTATTTT	CASSPRSSGGADTQYF
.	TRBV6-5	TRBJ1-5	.	TGTGCCAGCGTCCCAGTCCAGGGGCTAAGTCAGCCCCAGCATTTT	CASVPVQGLSQPQHF
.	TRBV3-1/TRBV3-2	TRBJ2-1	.	TGTGCCAGCAGCCAACCCCTCCTAGAAGATGAGCAGTTCTTC	CASSQPLLEDEQFF
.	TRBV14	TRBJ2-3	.	TGTGCCAGCAGCCAAAATGCGGGGCTTAGCACAGATACGCAGTATTTT	CASSQNAGLSTDTQYF
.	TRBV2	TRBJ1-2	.	TGTGCCAGCAGTGAAGAAGCGGCGGTTGTAGGCTATGGCTACACCTTC	CASSEEAAVVGYGYTF
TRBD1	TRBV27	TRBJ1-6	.	TGTGCCAGCAGTCGGGACAGGGAAAGAGGGTCCTATAATTCACCCCTCCACTTT	CASSRDRERGSYNSPLHF
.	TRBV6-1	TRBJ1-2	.	TGTGCCAGCAGTGAAGGCGGGGTCGGCCATGGCTACACCTTC	CASSEGGVGHGYTF
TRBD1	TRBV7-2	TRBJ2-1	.	TGTGCCAGCAGCTTAACGACAGGGATTGGCAATGAGCAGTTCTTC	CASSLTTGIGNEQFF
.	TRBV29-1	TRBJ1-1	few	TGCAGCGTTCAGGGTCAATGGGGCGCTGAAGCTTTCTTT	CSVQGQWGAEAFF
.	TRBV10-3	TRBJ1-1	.	TGTGCCATCATGGCGGGGATTCACACTGAAGCTTTCTTT	CAIMAGIHTEAFF
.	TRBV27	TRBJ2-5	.	TGTGCCAGCAGTCGGCAGACAACCTCCCAAGAGACCCAGTACTTC	CASSRQTTSQETQYF